One sample yielded the 25 T cell receptor beta chains listed below, sequenced in a study of shared clonotypes between healthy human individuals. TCRdb's table, derived via immunoSEQ multiplex PCR, lists solely in-frame clones and lacks some. The table has around 1.4 million clones, around 98.5% seen once. Sequencing input: naive CD4+ T cells sorted from blood. Sample subset: CD45RA+ positively selected. The receptors were sampled from a man between 25 and 39 years old in good health.

In this sample, this clone turned up once. This sequence joins TRBV29-1 and TRBJ2-2, with D perhaps matching TRBD1 (5 bases). V lost 7 bases and J 6 bases, leaving 24 bases between the germline ends. From germline, CDR1 is SQVTM and CDR2 ANQGSEA. The CDR3 sequence is 16 residues long. Written as DNA, the CDR3 is TGCAGCGCTCAATCTCGGAACAGGCCAACGGCCGGGGAGCTGTTTTTT. This translates into CSAQSRNRPTAGELFF.

The CDR3 region has the DNA TGTGCCAGCAGCCAAGATGGGATAGGGGGTGAGCAGTTCTTC. Its protein is CASSQDGIGGEQFF. The chain is built from TRBV4-2 and TRBJ2-1; a weak D match, TRBD1 (6 bases). There are 14 residues in the CDR3. Germline-derived CDR1 and CDR2 are LGHNA and YNFKEQ. V lost 0 bases, J lost 9 bases, and 12 bases lay in between.

The chain uses TRBV5-4 and TRBJ2-5, with 14 nucleotides matching TRBD2. CDR3 size: 17 residues. V was clipped by 4 bases and J by 4 bases; unmatched bases: 9. Germline V lookup: CDR1 SGHNT, CDR2 YYREEE (reference sequence). The CDR3 region has the DNA TGTGCCAGCAGCGTGGGACTAGCGGGAGATCGAGGAGAGACCCAGTACTTC. Its translation: CASSVGLAGDRGETQYF.

This clone appeared once. V usage is TRBV5-5 and J usage is TRBJ2-3, with TRBD2 matching over 8 bases. The CDR3 is 20 residues long. Germline V gene data show CDR1 as SGHKS and CDR2 as YYEKEE (reference sequence). The V and J ends lost 3 bases and 0 bases, in that order; junction bases with no gene match: 18. The CDR3 loop reads CASSYGPSGYWGASTDTQYF. CDR3 sequence (DNA): TGTGCCAGCAGCTACGGTCCTAGCGGGTATTGGGGGGCTAGCACAGATACGCAGTATTTT.

This sequence joins TRBV28 and TRBJ2-7; 13 bases map to TRBD2. Losses at the gene ends were 3 bases for V and 5 bases for J; bases not matched to a gene: 7. This CDR3 contains 16 residues. Per germline, CDR1 MDHEN and CDR2 SYDVKM. The CDR3: CASSFTTSGRFHEQYF. The CDR3 DNA follows: TGTGCCAGCAGTTTCACGACTAGCGGGAGGTTTCACGAGCAGTACTTC.

The V call is TRBV2, the J call TRBJ2-2; TRBD2 aligns across 14 bases. Trimming removed 10 bases from V and 1 base from J; junction bases left unmatched: 14. The CDR3 has 19 residues. Germline loops: CDR1 SNHLY, CDR2 FYNNEI. The CDR3 protein is CATHLGLAGGPWNTGELFF. Written as DNA, the CDR3 is TGTGCCACCCACCTCGGACTAGCGGGGGGTCCTTGGAACACCGGGGAGCTGTTTTTT. The variable domain in full, with the rest retrieved from reference TRBV2 and TRBJ2-2, is EPEVTQTPSHQVTQMGQEVILRCVPISNHLYFYWYRQILGQKVEFLVSFYNNEISEKSEIFDDQFSVERPDGSNFTLKIRSTKLEDSAMYFCATHLGLAGGPWNTGELFFGEGSRLTVL.

This sequence joins TRBV4-1 and TRBJ2-2; D might be TRBD2 (5 bases). Germline V gene data show CDR1 as MGHRA and CDR2 as YSYEKL. This CDR3 has 18 amino acids. V was cut by 0 bases and J by 1 base, with 15 bases left in between. The chain's CDR3 is CASSQESEDFWNTGELFF. As DNA, the CDR3 is TGCGCCAGCAGCCAAGAATCAGAGGACTTCTGGAACACCGGGGAGCTGTTTTTT.

V is TRBV2 and J is TRBJ1-3; D ambiguous. This CDR3 has 13 amino acids. V was trimmed by 2 bases and J by 0 bases, leaving 2 bases between them. Germline CDR1 is SNHLY and CDR2 is FYNNEI. In DNA form, the CDR3 reads TGTGCCAGCAGTGAATTCTCTGGAAACACCATATATTTT. It translates to CASSEFSGNTIYF. Combining the CDR3 with reference TRBV2 and TRBJ1-3 gives the whole variable domain EPEVTQTPSHQVTQMGQEVILRCVPISNHLYFYWYRQILGQKVEFLVSFYNNEISEKSEIFDDQFSVERPDGSNFTLKIRSTKLEDSAMYFCASSEFSGNTIYFGEGSWLTVV.

As regards this clone: The sample holds other DNA sequences that translate to the same CDR3. The chain has TRBV5-1 and TRBJ2-5; D unresolved. V gave up 0 bases and J gave up 3 bases, with 3 bases separating them. CDR1 SGHRS and CDR2 YFSETQ come from the germline V gene. The CDR3 sequence is 12 residues long. CDR3 bases: TGCGCCAGCAGCTTGGAAGAAGAGACCCAGTACTTC. It encodes CASSLEEETQYF.

The rearrangement joins TRBV4-1 to TRBJ2-2, with 10 nucleotides matching TRBD2. V lost 5 bases to trimming and J lost 0 bases; unmatched junction nucleotides: 9. This CDR3 has 18 residues. CDR1 and CDR2 from the germline V gene are MGHRA and YSYEKL. DNA of the CDR3: TGCGCCAGCAGCTCCTCCCTGACTAGCGGGCCGAACACCGGGGAGCTGTTTTTT. Its translation is CASSSSLTSGPNTGELFF.

The chain has TRBV7-9 and TRBJ1-5; unclear D gene. Germline values: CDR1 SEHNR, CDR2 FQNEAQ (reference sequence). The V end was cut by 3 bases, the J end by 6 bases, with 9 bases between. The CDR3 contains 13 residues. CDR3 nucleotide sequence: TGTGCCAGCAGCTTTGTAGGGAGTCAGCCCCAGCATTTT. Translation: CASSFVGSQPQHF.

The chain combines TRBV7-6 with TRBJ1-1, with a weak D call TRBD1 (6 bases). CDR1 SGHVS and CDR2 FNYEAQ come from the germline V gene. The CDR3 loop spans 13 amino acids. Trimming left V 6 bases short and J 4 bases short, with 12 bases between. The CDR3 bases are TGTGCCAGCAGTCAACAGGGTGCCACTGAAGCTTTCTTT. Translating gives CASSQQGATEAFF.

This rearrangement joins TRBV6-6 to TRBJ2-1, with TRBD2 matching 9 bases. The germline gives CDR1 MNHNY, CDR2 SVGAGI (reference sequence). The CDR3 is 15 amino acids. Trimming cost V 5 bases and J 0 bases; bases outside gene matches: 2. The CDR3 is CASSKAGGSYNEQFF. The CDR3 nucleotides are TGTGCCAGCAGTAAAGCGGGAGGCTCCTACAATGAGCAGTTCTTC.

In its sample, this clone was seen once. The chain recombines TRBV7-3 with TRBJ2-1; the match to TRBD2 covers 9 bases. V lost 1 base to trimming and J lost 7 bases; unmatched junction nucleotides: 11. The CDR3 totals 17 residues. Germline loops: CDR1 SGHTA, CDR2 FQGTGA. CDR3 residues: CASSLIGSGSDRNEQFF. Written as DNA, the CDR3 is TGTGCCAGCAGCTTAATAGGTAGCGGGAGTGATCGGAATGAGCAGTTCTTC.

The V gene is TRBV9, the J gene TRBJ2-3, with TRBD1 matching 9 bases. Germline loops: CDR1 SGDLS, CDR2 YYNGEE. V lost 0 bases to trimming and J lost 8 bases; unmatched junction nucleotides: 10. CDR3 length: 16 residues. The CDR3 sequence: CASSVAGTGGKGTQYF. For the CDR3, the DNA is TGTGCCAGCAGCGTAGCTGGCACAGGGGGCAAGGGTACGCAGTATTTT.

The rearrangement uses TRBV15 and TRBJ1-2; no reliable D call. Trimming took off 2 bases at V and 6 bases at J, with 16 bases between the two ends. CDR3 length equals 15 residues. Germline assignment: CDR1 LNHNV and CDR2 YYDKDF (reference sequence). CDR3 nucleotide sequence: TGTGCCACCAGCAGAAGTGACACCGGCTATAATGGCTACACCTTC. This gives the protein CATSRSDTGYNGYTF. The full variable domain, its missing parts supplied by reference TRBV15 and TRBJ1-2, is DAMVIQNPRYQVTQFGKPVTLSCSQTLNHNVMYWYQQKSSQAPKLLFHYYDKDFNNEADTPDNFQSRRPNTSFCFLDIRSPGLGDTAMYLCATSRSDTGYNGYTFGSGTRLTVV.

The chain recombines TRBV5-4 with TRBJ1-1; 9 bases align to TRBD1. V gave up 2 bases and J gave up 7 bases; unmatched junction bases: 6. CDR3 length: 14 residues. CDR1 and CDR2 from the germline V gene are SGHNT and YYREEE (reference sequence). CDR3 DNA sequence: TGTGCCAGCAGCTTTGGACAGGGGAGATATGAAGCTTTCTTT. It specifies CASSFGQGRYEAFF.

This chain connects TRBV19 to TRBJ2-1, with TRBD2 matching over 12 bases. The CDR3 runs to 15 residues. V lost 6 bases, J lost 8 bases, and 8 bases stayed unmatched. CDR1 and CDR2 (germline): LNHDA, SQIVND (reference sequence). The CDR3 nucleotides read TGTGCCAGTAGAAAGACTAGCGGGAGATTCTATGAGCAGTTCTTC. Translation: CASRKTSGRFYEQFF.

This chain connects TRBV9 to TRBJ2-7; 7 bases line up with TRBD1. CDR1 and CDR2 from the germline V gene are SGDLS and YYNGEE. With V trimmed by 3 bases and J by 4 bases, 10 bases remained unmatched. The CDR3 consists of 15 residues. In nucleotides, the CDR3 is TGTGCCAGCAGCGAAACAGGGGTAGGGTTTTACGAGCAGTACTTC. Its translation is CASSETGVGFYEQYF.

The chain is built from TRBV19 and TRBJ2-2; no clear D. CDR1 LNHDA and CDR2 SQIVND come from the germline V gene (reference sequence). The CDR3 sequence is 11 residues long. The germline V and J ends were trimmed by 7 bases and 7 bases, with 7 bases remaining between them. The CDR3 DNA sequence: TGTGCCAGTACTTATAGCGGGGAGCTGTTTTTT. It specifies CASTYSGELFF.

A note on this clone: Different DNA sequences within this sample yield the same CDR3. V is TRBV7-2 and J is TRBJ2-7; 9 bases are a match to TRBD1. Germline V gene data show CDR1 as SGHTA and CDR2 as FQGNSA. After removal of 2 bases from V and 4 bases from J, the junction contained 6 bases not matched to a gene. The CDR3 runs to 15 residues. The CDR3 spells CASSLLGQGIYEQYF. CDR3 in DNA: TGTGCCAGCAGCTTACTGGGACAGGGAATTTACGAGCAGTACTTC.

This clone was observed once. The CDR3 sequence is CSARPPQGGGEGYTF. CDR3 nucleotide sequence: TGCAGCGCCCGCCCCCCCCAGGGAGGTGGGGAAGGCTACACCTTC. This sequence joins TRBV29-1 and TRBJ1-2; D perhaps matches TRBD1 (5 bases). The V end lost 7 bases, the J end lost 8 bases, and 26 bases lay between the germline ends. Germline CDR1 SQVTM, CDR2 ANQGSEA. The CDR3 covers 15 residues.

To note about this clone: Additional DNA sequences in this sample encode the identical CDR3. J is TRBJ2-7 and V is TRBV28, with unresolved D. Germline-derived CDR1 and CDR2 are MDHEN and SYDVKM. The length of the CDR3 is 12 residues. The germline V and J ends were trimmed by 3 bases and 3 bases, with 6 bases remaining between them. The CDR3, as DNA: TGTGCCAGCAGTTTGTCAGGCTACGAGCAGTACTTC. This codes for CASSLSGYEQYF.

This clone appeared a single time. J is TRBJ2-7 and V is TRBV19; D could derive from TRBD1 or TRBD2 (5 bases each). The CDR3 consists of 13 residues. Trimming stripped 8 bases from V and 4 bases from J, with 15 bases between. Per the germline V gene, CDR1 is LNHDA and CDR2 is SQIVND (reference sequence). For the CDR3, the DNA is TGTGCCAGTTCGGGACGGACGGGATACGAGCAGTACTTC. It encodes CASSGRTGYEQYF.

V is TRBV11-2 and J is TRBJ2-7; weak D call: TRBD1 (6 bases). The ends were cut back, 3 bases at V and 2 bases at J, with 11 bases in the middle. The length of the CDR3 is 14 residues. The V gene's germline CDR1 is SGHAT and CDR2 FQNNGV. DNA for the CDR3: TGTGCCAGCAGCTTTGAAGGACAGCCCTACGAGCAGTACTTC. Its protein is CASSFEGQPYEQYF. The full variable domain, with the rest looked up from reference TRBV11-2 and TRBJ2-7, is EAGVAQSPRYKIIEKRQSVAFWCNPISGHATLYWYQQILGQGPKLLIQFQNNGVVDDSQLPKDRFSAERLKGVDSTLKIQPAKLEDSAVYLCASSFEGQPYEQYFGPGTRLTVT.